The clone carrying this TCR beta chain came up a few times. Its target is unknown. Measured with immunoSEQ multiplex PCR; TCRdb has only the in-frame clones, and not every one. The repertoire has tens of thousands of clones, 87% of them found once; the top ten carry around 15%. This specimen comes from a study of OX40 agonist ivuxolimab in advanced cancers. The germline V gene has CDR1 SGHNT and CDR2 YYREEE (reference sequence). The CDR3 sequence is 15 residues long. V was pared by 3 bases and J by 5 bases, with 8 bases of the junction left unmatched. Overall study results and limits: CD4+ T cells averaged fewer expanded clones than CD8+ T cells. Expanded peripheral T cells had an undetermined antigen specificity. At 0.1 to 3.0 mg/kg and by week 6, CD4+ and CD8+ T cells in the blood had expanded clonally.

This clonotype was obtained from an adult with an advanced solid tumor such as melanoma, head and neck, liver or kidney cancer. The chain joins TRBV5-4 to TRBJ2-7; 10 bases agree with TRBD1. The sample consisted of CD4+ or CD8+ T cells sorted from blood, taken in a trial of the OX40 agonist ivuxolimab. The CDR3 reads CASSSPGQGSHEQYF. The CDR3 DNA sequence: TGTGCCAGCAGCTCTCCGGGACAGGGGTCCCACGAGCAGTACTTC.